These T cell receptor beta chains were read from a single sample in a study of CD8 T cells in Susac syndrome. TCRdb fed the immunoSEQ multiplex PCR reads into MiXCR, producing one record per CDR3 protein. This table holds roughly 80,000 distinct CDR3 sequences, around 94% found once. The sequenced sample consisted of CD8+ T cells from PBMCs. These receptors were collected from a human donor in good health. Both conserved end residues are part of each CDR3. Fields, in order: clone size, V gene, J gene, D gene, CDR3 DNA, CDR3 protein. A D gene is named only where the DNA matches it firmly. Size is stated for part of the rows, as once, few or many counts, or as a class when the clone is expanded.

clone_size: NA; v_call: TRBV4-1; j_call: TRBJ2-3; d_call: NA; cdr3_nt: TGCGCCAGCAGCCAAGAATGGTCAGATACGCAGTATTTT; cdr3_aa: CASSQEWSDTQYF
clone_size: NA; v_call: TRBV5-1; j_call: TRBJ2-1; d_call: TRBD2; cdr3_nt: TGCGCCAGCAGCAGTAGCGGGAGACCCCACCCTGATGAGCAGTTCTTC; cdr3_aa: CASSSSGRPHPDEQFF
clone_size: NA; v_call: TRBV7-8; j_call: TRBJ2-3; d_call: TRBD2; cdr3_nt: TGTGCCAGCAGCTTAACCGGGGAGGGAGATACGCAGTATTTT; cdr3_aa: CASSLTGEGDTQYF
clone_size: NA; v_call: TRBV24-1; j_call: TRBJ2-5; d_call: NA; cdr3_nt: TGTGCCACCCCCCCTGGCAGGGAGAATGAGGAGACCCAGTACTTC; cdr3_aa: CATPPGRENEETQYF
clone_size: NA; v_call: TRBV14; j_call: TRBJ1-1; d_call: NA; cdr3_nt: TGTGCCAGCAGCCAAGATAAAGGGATGAACACTGAAGCTTTCTTT; cdr3_aa: CASSQDKGMNTEAFF
clone_size: NA; v_call: TRBV7-2; j_call: TRBJ2-7; d_call: NA; cdr3_nt: TGTGCCAGCATGGACCCCGGACGGAGCTACGAGCAGTACTTC; cdr3_aa: CASMDPGRSYEQYF
clone_size: NA; v_call: TRBV5-1; j_call: TRBJ1-1; d_call: TRBD1; cdr3_nt: TGCGCCAGCAGCCGGGGCACAGGGGACGCTGAAGCTTTCTTT; cdr3_aa: CASSRGTGDAEAFF
clone_size: NA; v_call: TRBV29-1; j_call: TRBJ2-3; d_call: NA; cdr3_nt: TGCAGCGTTGAAGAGGTTATTAGCACAGATACGCAGTATTTT; cdr3_aa: CSVEEVISTDTQYF
clone_size: NA; v_call: TRBV6-5; j_call: TRBJ2-1; d_call: TRBD1; cdr3_nt: TGTGCCAGCAGTTACTGGACAGGGGCTTGGAATGAGCAGTTCTTC; cdr3_aa: CASSYWTGAWNEQFF
clone_size: NA; v_call: TRBV19; j_call: TRBJ2-1; d_call: TRBD2; cdr3_nt: TGTGCCAGTAGTATAGGGGCGGTAGCGGGAGATGAGCAGTTCTTC; cdr3_aa: CASSIGAVAGDEQFF
clone_size: few; v_call: TRBV6-2/TRBV6-3; j_call: TRBJ2-1; d_call: NA; cdr3_nt: TGTGCCAGCAGCCAGCTCAATGAGCAGTTCTTC; cdr3_aa: CASSQLNEQFF
clone_size: NA; v_call: TRBV7-9; j_call: TRBJ1-2; d_call: NA; cdr3_nt: TGTGCCAGCAGCTTAGATGCGCGGGGCTACACCTTC; cdr3_aa: CASSLDARGYTF
clone_size: NA; v_call: TRBV14; j_call: TRBJ1-2; d_call: NA; cdr3_nt: TGTGCCAGCAGCCAAGGACCACAGGCAAAAGGCTACACCTTC; cdr3_aa: CASSQGPQAKGYTF
clone_size: NA; v_call: TRBV9; j_call: TRBJ1-2; d_call: NA; cdr3_nt: TGTGCCAGCAGCGTGGGGTACTATGGCTACACCTTC; cdr3_aa: CASSVGYYGYTF
clone_size: NA; v_call: TRBV4-2; j_call: TRBJ2-5; d_call: TRBD2; cdr3_nt: TGTGCCAGCAGCCTTGGGAGGGGCCTAATCCTCCGACAAGAGACCCAGTACTTC; cdr3_aa: CASSLGRGLILRQETQYF
clone_size: NA; v_call: TRBV6-5; j_call: TRBJ2-2; d_call: NA; cdr3_nt: TGTGCCAGCAGTTATCAAGTCCCCACCGGGGAGCTGTTTTTT; cdr3_aa: CASSYQVPTGELFF
clone_size: NA; v_call: TRBV12-3/TRBV12-4; j_call: TRBJ1-2; d_call: NA; cdr3_nt: TGTGCCAGCAGTTATAGCGGAGGACAGATGATCTATGGCTACACCTTC; cdr3_aa: CASSYSGGQMIYGYTF
clone_size: NA; v_call: TRBV14; j_call: TRBJ1-2; d_call: TRBD1; cdr3_nt: TGTGCCAGCAGCCAAGGAGAGAGGGAGGGGGCGCTTGGCTACACCTTC; cdr3_aa: CASSQGEREGALGYTF
clone_size: NA; v_call: TRBV6-2/TRBV6-3; j_call: TRBJ2-3; d_call: NA; cdr3_nt: TGTGCCAGCAGTTACTCGCGAGCGTTTAGCACAGATACGCAGTATTTT; cdr3_aa: CASSYSRAFSTDTQYF
clone_size: NA; v_call: TRBV24-1; j_call: TRBJ2-1; d_call: NA; cdr3_nt: TGTGCCACCAGTGACAGCAGGGGCTCGGGCCCCTACAATGAGCAGTTCTTC; cdr3_aa: CATSDSRGSGPYNEQFF
clone_size: NA; v_call: TRBV27; j_call: TRBJ2-1; d_call: NA; cdr3_nt: TGTGCCAGCAGTCTGGATAGCCGGGGGAATGAGCAGTTCTTC; cdr3_aa: CASSLDSRGNEQFF
clone_size: NA; v_call: TRBV27; j_call: TRBJ1-1; d_call: NA; cdr3_nt: TGTGCCAGCCAACCCAGACAGACCATGAACACTGAAGCTTTCTTT; cdr3_aa: CASQPRQTMNTEAFF
clone_size: NA; v_call: TRBV7-9; j_call: TRBJ2-7; d_call: TRBD2; cdr3_nt: TGTGCCAGCAGCTCCCGTAGCGGGGTCTACGAGCAGTACTTC; cdr3_aa: CASSSRSGVYEQYF
clone_size: NA; v_call: TRBV6-2/TRBV6-3; j_call: TRBJ1-1; d_call: NA; cdr3_nt: TGTGCCAGCAGTTACATGGACAGCGGTTGGTCTGAAGCTTTCTTT; cdr3_aa: CASSYMDSGWSEAFF
clone_size: NA; v_call: TRBV6-5; j_call: TRBJ2-5; d_call: TRBD2; cdr3_nt: TGTGCCTTGGGCGGGACTAGAGGAGAGACCCAGTACTTC; cdr3_aa: CALGGTRGETQYF
clone_size: NA; v_call: TRBV14; j_call: TRBJ1-2; d_call: NA; cdr3_nt: TGTGCCAGCAGCCCAGGTTTTAGTGGCTACACCTTC; cdr3_aa: CASSPGFSGYTF
clone_size: NA; v_call: TRBV27; j_call: TRBJ2-5; d_call: NA; cdr3_nt: TGTGCCAGCAGTACCACTGCGGGGGCCGAGGAAGAGACCCAGTACTTC; cdr3_aa: CASSTTAGAEEETQYF
clone_size: NA; v_call: TRBV9; j_call: TRBJ2-2; d_call: TRBD2; cdr3_nt: TGTGCCAGCAGCCCCCCATGGTATGGGACTAGCGGGATCGAGGACACCGGGGAGCTGTTTTTT; cdr3_aa: CASSPPWYGTSGIEDTGELFF
clone_size: NA; v_call: TRBV5-1; j_call: TRBJ1-2; d_call: NA; cdr3_nt: TGCGCCAGCAGCTTGGTAGCGGCGGATGGCTACACCTTC; cdr3_aa: CASSLVAADGYTF
clone_size: NA; v_call: TRBV7-9; j_call: TRBJ2-2; d_call: NA; cdr3_nt: TGTGCCAGCAGTAAGGACGGGAACACCGGGGAGCTGTTTTTT; cdr3_aa: CASSKDGNTGELFF
clone_size: NA; v_call: TRBV6-2/TRBV6-3; j_call: TRBJ2-7; d_call: NA; cdr3_nt: TGTGCCAGCAGTTTCTCGGGGCTGCCTCTCTACGAGCAGTACTTC; cdr3_aa: CASSFSGLPLYEQYF
clone_size: NA; v_call: TRBV9; j_call: TRBJ2-2; d_call: NA; cdr3_nt: TGTGCCAGCAGCGTAGCTAGGAAGTCACCGAACACCGGGGAGCTGTTTTTT; cdr3_aa: CASSVARKSPNTGELFF
clone_size: NA; v_call: TRBV6-1; j_call: TRBJ2-1; d_call: TRBD1; cdr3_nt: TGTGCCAGCGGAGGACAGGGCGGCTCCTACAATGAGCAGTTCTTC; cdr3_aa: CASGGQGGSYNEQFF
clone_size: once; v_call: TRBV5-1; j_call: TRBJ2-3; d_call: TRBD1; cdr3_nt: TGCGCCAGCAGCTTGGCCCGGGACAGGACGACAGATACGCAGTATTTT; cdr3_aa: CASSLARDRTTDTQYF
clone_size: once; v_call: TRBV15; j_call: TRBJ1-2; d_call: NA; cdr3_nt: TGTGCCACCAGCAGAGCGGGGGATGGCTACACCTTC; cdr3_aa: CATSRAGDGYTF
clone_size: NA; v_call: TRBV5-6; j_call: TRBJ1-1; d_call: NA; cdr3_nt: TGTGCCAGCAGCTCTCAAGCCACTGAAGCTTTCTTT; cdr3_aa: CASSSQATEAFF
clone_size: once; v_call: TRBV3-1; j_call: TRBJ1-5; d_call: TRBD1; cdr3_nt: TGTGCCAGCAGCCGGGGGAGCGGGACAGGGGTGGGCAATCAGCCCCAGCATTTT; cdr3_aa: CASSRGSGTGVGNQPQHF
clone_size: NA; v_call: TRBV20-1; j_call: TRBJ2-7; d_call: TRBD1; cdr3_nt: TGCAGTGCTACCGGGACAGGGGTAGCCTACGAGCAGTACTTC; cdr3_aa: CSATGTGVAYEQYF
clone_size: NA; v_call: TRBV6-2/TRBV6-3; j_call: TRBJ1-5; d_call: TRBD1; cdr3_nt: TGTGCCAGCAGCCAAAGACAGGGGGCCAATCAGCCCCAGCATTTT; cdr3_aa: CASSQRQGANQPQHF
clone_size: NA; v_call: TRBV20-1; j_call: TRBJ1-5; d_call: NA; cdr3_nt: TGCAGTGCTAGAGACTTTTCGGAGAGCAATCAGCCCCAGCATTTT; cdr3_aa: CSARDFSESNQPQHF
clone_size: NA; v_call: TRBV7-9; j_call: TRBJ2-1; d_call: TRBD1; cdr3_nt: TGTGCCAGCAGCTTAGTGACAGGGACGACTGAGCAGTTCTTC; cdr3_aa: CASSLVTGTTEQFF
clone_size: NA; v_call: TRBV20-1; j_call: TRBJ1-2; d_call: NA; cdr3_nt: TGCAGTGCTGTCACAGGGTACCTAGCTAACTATGGCTACACCTTC; cdr3_aa: CSAVTGYLANYGYTF
clone_size: NA; v_call: TRBV7-6; j_call: TRBJ2-7; d_call: NA; cdr3_nt: TGTGCCAGCAGCCTAAACCACTACGAGCAGTACTTC; cdr3_aa: CASSLNHYEQYF
clone_size: NA; v_call: TRBV20-1; j_call: TRBJ2-1; d_call: NA; cdr3_nt: TGCAGTGCTAGAGAGATGGGTAAGGGGAATGAGCAGTTCTTC; cdr3_aa: CSAREMGKGNEQFF
clone_size: once; v_call: TRBV5-1; j_call: TRBJ1-1; d_call: NA; cdr3_nt: TGCGCCAGCAGACGGACCGACAACACTGAAGCTTTCTTT; cdr3_aa: CASRRTDNTEAFF
clone_size: NA; v_call: TRBV12-3/TRBV12-4; j_call: TRBJ1-1; d_call: NA; cdr3_nt: TGTGCCAGCAGCCTATATTTACAGGCGCCGACTGAAGCTTTCTTT; cdr3_aa: CASSLYLQAPTEAFF
clone_size: once; v_call: TRBV29-1; j_call: TRBJ2-1; d_call: TRBD1; cdr3_nt: TGCAGCGTTGCCCCGGGACAGAACTACAATGAGCAGTTCTTC; cdr3_aa: CSVAPGQNYNEQFF
clone_size: NA; v_call: TRBV5-1; j_call: TRBJ1-5; d_call: NA; cdr3_nt: TGCGCCAGCAGCTTGGCCTCCGGGGATCAGCCCCAGCATTTT; cdr3_aa: CASSLASGDQPQHF
clone_size: NA; v_call: TRBV10-3; j_call: TRBJ2-1; d_call: NA; cdr3_nt: TGTGCCATCCGGGACTTGGAGGGGGATGAGCAGTTCTTC; cdr3_aa: CAIRDLEGDEQFF
clone_size: NA; v_call: TRBV28; j_call: TRBJ2-1; d_call: TRBD2; cdr3_nt: TGTGCCAGCTTGGGAACTAGCGGTCTTCTCCCCTCCTACAATGAGCAGTTCTTC; cdr3_aa: CASLGTSGLLPSYNEQFF
clone_size: NA; v_call: TRBV9; j_call: TRBJ2-5; d_call: NA; cdr3_nt: TGTGCCAGCAGCGCCGAGGGATCAGGACCCGCGGAGACCCAGTACTTC; cdr3_aa: CASSAEGSGPAETQYF
clone_size: NA; v_call: TRBV7-2; j_call: TRBJ1-2; d_call: TRBD1; cdr3_nt: TGTGCCAGCAGTAGCGGACAGGGGGCTCGCTACACCTTC; cdr3_aa: CASSSGQGARYTF
clone_size: NA; v_call: TRBV5-4; j_call: TRBJ1-2; d_call: NA; cdr3_nt: TGTGCCAGCAGCTTGGTCTTGGTCCTGGGTCTGGGCTATGGCTACACCTTC; cdr3_aa: CASSLVLVLGLGYGYTF
clone_size: NA; v_call: TRBV4-1; j_call: TRBJ1-1; d_call: TRBD1; cdr3_nt: TGCGCCAGCAGAGGGCAGGGGGTGGTGGACACTGAAGCTTTCTTT; cdr3_aa: CASRGQGVVDTEAFF
clone_size: NA; v_call: TRBV13; j_call: TRBJ2-7; d_call: TRBD2; cdr3_nt: TGTGCCAGCAGCCCGGGGACTAGTTTGTACGAGCAGTACTTC; cdr3_aa: CASSPGTSLYEQYF
clone_size: NA; v_call: TRBV4-1; j_call: TRBJ2-7; d_call: NA; cdr3_nt: TGCGCCAGCAGCCTTAGGCTCTCCTACGAGCAGTACTTC; cdr3_aa: CASSLRLSYEQYF
clone_size: NA; v_call: TRBV7-9; j_call: TRBJ1-2; d_call: NA; cdr3_nt: TGTGCCAGCAGCCAGTTCCAGGGGACCCTTAACTATGGCTACACCTTC; cdr3_aa: CASSQFQGTLNYGYTF
clone_size: NA; v_call: TRBV13; j_call: TRBJ2-1; d_call: NA; cdr3_nt: TGTGCCAGCATCCGACTCCGGGACGGCGACTCCTACAATGAGCAGTTCTTC; cdr3_aa: CASIRLRDGDSYNEQFF